This passage covers 20 T cell receptor beta chains from one sample sequenced in a study of T cells after yellow fever vaccination. From the 5' RACE reads, TCRdb called clonotypes with MiXCR, one entry per CDR3 protein. The sample has 600,000 to 750,000 distinct CDR3 sequences; 9% to 15% are singletons. The sequencing used PBMCs, collected on the day of the yellow fever booster vaccination. The receptors shown here come from a man aged 25-45 years who received the YFV17D yellow fever vaccine.

CDR3 sequence: CASSWSLSGAGANVLTF. The CDR3, as DNA: TGTGCCAGCAGCTGGAGCCTATCCGGGGCTGGGGCCAACGTCCTGACTTTC. This chain joins TRBV5-5 and TRBJ2-6; TRBD2 might be the D (5 bases). Trimming removed 3 bases at V and 2 bases at J, with 15 bases between. Germline lookup yields CDR1 SGHKS and CDR2 YYEKEE (reference sequence). The CDR3 spans 17 residues.

This clonotype has at least ten counts. This chain links TRBV5-1 with TRBJ2-6, with TRBD1 identical over 7 bases. This CDR3 comprises 18 residues. Trimming removed 1 base from V and 2 bases from J; junction bases left unmatched: 9. Germline-derived CDR1 and CDR2 are SGHRS and YFSETQ. CDR3 coding DNA: TGCGCCAGCAGCTTGAAGGGAGACAGGGTGGCTGGGGCCAACGTCCTGACTTTC. Translated: CASSLKGDRVAGANVLTF.

V gene TRBV15 combines with J gene TRBJ2-7; D not resolved. V lost 5 bases and J 6 bases, leaving 23 bases between the germline ends. From germline, CDR1 is LNHNV and CDR2 YYDKDF (reference sequence). The CDR3 loop spans 16 amino acids. The DNA for the CDR3 is TGTGCCACCAGCGGCGGTCTCCGACATCCCTCGGCCGAGCAGTACTTC. Encoded protein: CATSGGLRHPSAEQYF.

This clonotype was seen a handful of times. V and J are TRBV20-1 and TRBJ2-3, with no clear D. CDR3 length equals 16 residues. V was trimmed by 6 bases and J by 4 bases, leaving 23 bases between them. Germline V gene lookup returns CDR1 DFQATT and CDR2 SNEGSKA (reference sequence). The CDR3 sequence: CSATPYLSLRADTQYF. The DNA of the CDR3 is TGCAGTGCCACTCCCTACCTATCCCTCCGGGCAGATACGCAGTATTTT.

In this sample, this clonotype turned up a few times. The genes are TRBV10-3 and TRBJ2-3, with D hard to call. Germline CDR1 is ENHRY and CDR2 is SYGVKD. This CDR3 is 14 amino acids long. V was pared by 3 bases and J by 0 bases, with 7 bases between. Here the CDR3 reads CAISDPLSTDTQYF. The CDR3 DNA reads TGTGCCATCAGTGATCCCCTAAGCACAGATACGCAGTATTTT.

This clonotype appeared a few times. This chain uses TRBV24-1 with TRBJ2-5; 10 positions agree with TRBD2. The V and J ends lost 4 bases and 1 base, in that order; junction bases with no gene match: 8. Germline loops: CDR1 KGHDR, CDR2 SFDVKD. The CDR3 has 17 amino acids. CDR3 bases: TGTGCCACCAGTGAAGCTAGCGGGAGCCTAACCCAAGAGACCCAGTACTTC. Translation: CATSEASGSLTQETQYF.

The gene calls are TRBV6-6 and TRBJ2-1; 7 positions match TRBD2. Losses at the gene ends were 5 bases for V and 10 bases for J; bases not matched to a gene: 8. The CDR3 has 13 residues. The germline V gene encodes CDR1 MNHNY and CDR2 SVGAGI (reference sequence). The CDR3 DNA is TGTGCCAGCAGTATAACGCGGGAGACAGAGCAGTTCTTC. Its protein product is CASSITRETEQFF.

This clonotype came up many times. The CDR3 DNA follows: TGTGCTAGCTGCCCCGGGACAGACGCTGTCGGGGAGCTGTTTTTT. Protein product: CASCPGTDAVGELFF. The V call is TRBV12-5, the J call TRBJ2-2, with TRBD1 matching over 7 bases. The ends lost 9 bases at V and 7 bases at J; junction bases unmatched: 14. CDR1 is LGHNT, CDR2 FRNRAP, per germline. CDR3 size: 15 residues.

The chain has TRBV12-3 or TRBV12-4 and TRBJ1-6; D not certain. The CDR3 is made up of 13 amino acids. V lost 7 bases, J lost 10 bases, and 14 bases lay in between. The DNA for the CDR3 is TGTGCCAGCAAGTTCAATGGGGAATCACCCCTCCACTTT. Residues: CASKFNGESPLHF.

This clonotype was seen a handful of times. The gene calls are TRBV4-3 and TRBJ2-1, with 13 nucleotides matching TRBD2. The length of the CDR3 is 17 residues. The V gene end was trimmed by 1 base and the J gene end by 9 bases; junction bases not matched to a gene: 9. Germline CDR1 is LGHNA and CDR2 is YSLEER. CDR3 loop: CASSQVGLAGEKGEQFF. The CDR3 nucleotides read TGCGCCAGCAGCCAAGTAGGACTAGCGGGAGAGAAAGGTGAGCAGTTCTTC.

This chain links TRBV9 with TRBJ2-2; tentatively, D is TRBD2 (5 bases). The V end was cut by 3 bases, the J end by 7 bases, with 7 bases between. Germline V gene sequence: CDR1 SGDLS, CDR2 YYNGEE. This CDR3 has 12 residues. The chain's CDR3 is CASSALDGELFF. CDR3 nucleotides: TGTGCCAGCAGCGCACTAGACGGGGAGCTGTTTTTT. Filled out from reference TRBV9 and TRBJ2-2, the complete variable domain reads DSGVTQTPKHLITATGQRVTLRCSPRSGDLSVYWYQQSLDQGLQFLIQYYNGEERAKGNILERFSAQQFPDLHSELNLSSLELGDSALYFCASSALDGELFFGEGSRLTVL.

The chain employs TRBV24-1 and TRBJ2-5; possibly TRBD1 or TRBD2 for D (5 bases each). CDR1 and CDR2 (germline): KGHDR, SFDVKD. The CDR3 totals 17 residues. Trimming pared 4 bases from V and 7 bases from J, leaving 24 bases between. The CDR3 coding sequence is TGTGCCACCAGTGAAAGTCAGGGTAGCGACGACTTTGGGACCCAGTACTTC. Its translation is CATSESQGSDDFGTQYF.

The rearrangement joins TRBV10-3 to TRBJ2-5, with 7 bases identical to TRBD1. The germline CDR1 and CDR2 sequences are ENHRY and SYGVKD. The CDR3 is made up of 13 amino acids. V shed 10 bases, J shed 1 base, and the junction held 6 bases outside the gene matches. The CDR3, as DNA: TGTGCCACCCAGGGACAGTTCCAAGAGACCCAGTACTTC. This gives the protein CATQGQFQETQYF.

The genes are TRBV2 and TRBJ2-5; 9 bases agree with TRBD2. J gave up 1 base and V 4 bases, and 4 bases lay outside the gene matches. The CDR3 consists of 15 residues. Germline V gene data show CDR1 as SNHLY and CDR2 as FYNNEI. The CDR3 protein is CASSGKTSGQETQYF. As DNA, the CDR3 is TGTGCCAGCAGTGGGAAGACTAGCGGCCAAGAGACCCAGTACTTC.

This clonotype was observed a few times. V gene TRBV5-6 combines with J gene TRBJ1-4, with a weak D call TRBD1 (6 bases). From germline, CDR1 is SGHDT and CDR2 YYEEEE. CDR3 size: 13 residues. V was pared by 1 base and J by 8 bases, with 9 bases between. CDR3: CASSLRDKEKLFF. CDR3 nucleotides: TGTGCCAGCAGCTTGAGGGACAAAGAAAAACTGTTTTTT.

This chain uses TRBV20-1 with TRBJ2-3; D may be TRBD2 (5 bases). The CDR3 is 13 residues long. Trimming took off 5 bases at V and 1 base at J, with 10 bases between the two ends. Germline CDR1 is DFQATT and CDR2 is SNEGSKA (reference sequence). The CDR3 is CSAGGGGTDTQYF. DNA for the CDR3: TGCAGTGCTGGAGGCGGAGGCACAGATACGCAGTATTTT.

A single count supports this clonotype. The genes are TRBV5-1 and TRBJ2-5; possibly TRBD1 or TRBD2 for D (5 bases each). CDR1 is SGHRS, CDR2 YFSETQ, per germline. The length of the CDR3 is 15 residues. Trimming cost V 0 bases and J 5 bases, with 14 bases left between them. CDR3 protein: CASSLGDGMMETQYF. In DNA form, the CDR3 reads TGCGCCAGCAGCTTGGGGGACGGGATGATGGAGACCCAGTACTTC. Combining the CDR3 with reference TRBV5-1 and TRBJ2-5 gives the whole variable domain KAGVTQTPRYLIKTRGQQVTLSCSPISGHRSVSWYQQTPGQGLQFLFEYFSETQRNKGNFPGRFSGRQFSNSRSEMNVSTLELGDSALYLCASSLGDGMMETQYFGPGTRLLVL.

DNA of the CDR3: TGCAGTGCTAGTAATAGCGGAGGTCCCACAGATACGCAGTATTTT. Translating gives CSASNSGGPTDTQYF. The rearrangement links TRBV20-1 to TRBJ2-3, with D possibly being TRBD2 (6 bases). Germline CDR1 and CDR2: DFQATT and SNEGSKA (reference sequence). The CDR3 sequence is 15 residues long. V was pared by 3 bases and J by 2 bases, with 15 bases between.

This clonotype was seen a few times. The chain is built from TRBV7-9 and TRBJ1-1; D may be TRBD1 (5 bases). V was pared by 7 bases and J by 4 bases, with 19 bases between. This CDR3 has 15 residues. CDR1 SEHNR and CDR2 FQNEAQ come from the germline V gene (reference sequence). The CDR3 coding sequence is TGTGCCAGCAAGTCCGCAGGCGGTGGGGGCACTGAAGCTTTCTTT. It is translated as CASKSAGGGGTEAFF.

This clonotype was recorded a few times. The rearrangement joins TRBV10-3 to TRBJ2-2, with TRBD1 as a possible D gene (6 bases). With 10 bases removed from V and 0 bases from J, the gap between germline ends came to 12 bases. This CDR3 has 14 amino acids. The germline V gene encodes CDR1 ENHRY and CDR2 SYGVKD. CDR3 nucleotide sequence: TGTGCCACCGCCGGGACACCGAACACCGGGGAGCTGTTTTTT. This gives the protein CATAGTPNTGELFF.